This T cell receptor (beta chain) was captured by sequencing in a study of STAT3 mutations in large granular lymphocyte leukemia. Study conclusions and caveats: At least one immunodominant TCR beta clonotype appeared in every T-cell large granular lymphocyte leukemia patient.

Trimming removed 4 bases from V and 3 bases from J, with 10 bases in between. The CDR3 extends over 14 amino acids. Germline V gives CDR1 KGHSH, CDR2 LQKENI. Comment on this clone: Its target is unknown.

The table came from immunoSEQ multiplex PCR; TCRdb's copy has only in-frame clones and leaves some out. Of 25,000 to 30,000 clones in the sample, about 74% are singletons; the top ten hold about 32%. Specimen: peripheral blood mononuclear cells. The chain uses TRBV18 and TRBJ1-5, with D unclear. This clonotype was sampled from a woman between 45 and 60 years old with T-cell large granular lymphocyte leukemia. Some clones in this sample may be carry-over from other donors' samples. The CDR3 DNA reads TGTGCCAGCTCACAGTCAGCAAACAATCAGCCCCAGCATTTT. This sequence encodes CASSQSANNQPQHF.